This T cell receptor (beta chain) was sequenced during a study of cytotoxic CD8 clonotypes in ibrutinib-treated CLL. The repertoire was sequenced with immunoSEQ multiplex PCR; TCRdb's copy has only in-frame clones and lacks some. The sample has 250,000 or so clones; 70% are singletons. V trimming: 6 bases; J trimming: 5 bases; junction bases outside the gene matches: 6. CDR3 length: 14 amino acids. CDR1 is SGHTA and CDR2 is FQGNSA in the germline V gene. This clone was counted only a few times. V and J are TRBV7-2 and TRBJ1-5; 8 bases agree with TRBD1. The TCR sequence derives from a human donor with chronic lymphocytic leukemia. This material consisted of PBMCs, taken after 24 months of ibrutinib treatment. The CDR3 loop is CASSYTGGHQPQHF. The CDR3 nucleotides read TGTGCCAGCAGTTACACAGGGGGTCATCAGCCCCAGCATTTT. The variable domain in full, completed from reference TRBV7-2 and TRBJ1-5, reads GAGVSQSPSNKVTEKGKDVELRCDPISGHTALYWYRQSLGQGLEFLIYFQGNSAPDKSGLPSDRFSAERTGGSVSTLTIQRTQQEDSAVYLCASSYTGGHQPQHFGDGTRLSIL.